These 17 T cell receptor beta chains were sequenced from one sample in a study of human T cells and chemical hapten exposure. Time point denoted: healthy volunteer bleed at 6 weeks. The study extracted total RNA from unfractionated whole blood. TCRdb passed the RACE reads through MiXCR, listing each CDR3 protein once. In the table there are 60,000 to 90,000 distinct CDR3 sequences, about 9.2% of which are singletons. Sequences were obtained from whole blood. These receptors all stem from a female donor in good health. Some clones in this sample may be carry-over from other donors' samples.

Only a few counts were recorded for this clonotype. CDR3 DNA sequence: TGTGCCAGCAGCTTATATAGTGCCCCCACGCAGTATTTT. Translated: CASSLYSAPTQYF. The chain links TRBV7-6 to TRBJ2-3; D not certain. Germline V gene lookup returns CDR1 SGHVS and CDR2 FNYEAQ. V was cut by 2 bases and J by 9 bases, with 12 bases left in between. This CDR3 comprises 13 residues.

This clonotype was observed a few times. This chain connects TRBV3-1 to TRBJ2-1; 13 bases line up with TRBD2. V lost 4 bases, J lost 0 bases, and 0 bases stayed unmatched. The germline gives CDR1 LGHDT, CDR2 YNNKEL (reference sequence). This CDR3 region has 16 residues. In nucleotides, the CDR3 is TGTGCCAGCAGCCGGACTAGCGGGAGCTCCTACAATGAGCAGTTCTTC. Amino acids: CASSRTSGSSYNEQFF.

The chain links TRBV10-3 to TRBJ2-7; D gene ambiguous. This CDR3 is 15 amino acids long. V lost 6 bases to trimming and J lost 0 bases, with 15 bases between them. The germline V gene encodes CDR1 ENHRY and CDR2 SYGVKD. CDR3 protein: CAISLDPAASYEQYF. CDR3 DNA: TGTGCCATCAGCTTAGACCCGGCCGCCTCCTACGAGCAGTACTTC.

This clonotype was observed a handful of times. V usage is TRBV4-1 and J usage is TRBJ2-3; 9 positions agree with TRBD2. The germline V gene encodes CDR1 MGHRA and CDR2 YSYEKL. The CDR3 sequence is 17 residues long. V was pared by 4 bases and J by 0 bases, with 8 bases of the junction left unmatched. For the CDR3, the DNA is TGCGCCAGCAGCCGCCGTCTAGCGGGGAGAAGCACAGATACGCAGTATTTT. Amino acids: CASSRRLAGRSTDTQYF.

The chain is built from TRBV12-3 or TRBV12-4 and TRBJ1-2; D is unclear. Trimming left V 7 bases short and J 3 bases short, with 15 bases between. The CDR3 is 14 amino acids. The chain's CDR3 is CASTPVALHYGYTF. For the CDR3, the DNA is TGTGCCAGCACCCCCGTGGCACTCCACTATGGCTACACCTTC.

This clonotype showed up many times. CDR3: CASSPSRPENIQYF. In DNA, the CDR3 is TGTGCCAGCAGTCCCTCCCGGCCCGAAAACATTCAGTACTTC. The V call is TRBV12-3 or TRBV12-4, the J call TRBJ2-4; unclear D gene. The CDR3 is 14 residues long. Trimming removed 5 bases from V and 5 bases from J, with 13 bases in between.

This clonotype occurred many times. This chain links TRBV9 with TRBJ2-1; weak D call: TRBD2 (7 bases). This CDR3 comprises 19 residues. Germline lookup yields CDR1 SGDLS and CDR2 YYNGEE. V lost 3 bases to trimming and J lost 3 bases, with 25 bases between them. CDR3 sequence: CASSEGGGLTYSLYNEQFF. Written as DNA, the CDR3 is TGTGCCAGCAGCGAGGGGGGGGGGCTTACCTACTCGCTCTACAATGAGCAGTTCTTC.

At least ten counts were recorded for this clonotype. The CDR3: CASRSGYAEQYF. CDR3 sequence (DNA): TGTGCCAGCAGATCAGGGTACGCCGAGCAGTACTTC. This chain connects TRBV28 to TRBJ2-7, with D perhaps TRBD1 (5 bases). The germline CDR1 and CDR2 sequences are MDHEN and SYDVKM. The CDR3 covers 12 residues. Trimming stripped 6 bases from V and 6 bases from J, with 12 bases between.

As concerns this clonotype: The CDR3 end shows no conserved phenylalanine or tryptophan, and so a read error is likely. This chain joins TRBV29-1 and TRBJ1-1; 7 positions match TRBD1. Per germline, CDR1 SQVTM and CDR2 ANQGSEA. The CDR3 has 13 amino acids. J lost 3 bases, V lost 7 bases, and 8 bases had no gene match. In nucleotides, the CDR3 is TGCAGCGGTGCGACAGGGCGGGACACTGAAGCTTTCTTA. Encoded protein: CSGATGRDTEAFL.

The sample holds many counts of this clonotype. The chain is built from TRBV7-9 and TRBJ1-2; D perhaps matches TRBD1 (6 bases). V dropped 5 bases and J dropped 0 bases, with 10 bases sitting between them. The CDR3 is 14 amino acids. Germline V gene lookup returns CDR1 SEHNR and CDR2 FQNEAQ (reference sequence). The CDR3 loop reads CASSATGANYGYTF. The CDR3 nucleotides are TGTGCCAGCAGCGCGACAGGAGCTAACTATGGCTACACCTTC.

Ten or more counts support this clonotype. The gene calls are TRBV7-9 and TRBJ2-4; D is possibly TRBD2 (6 bases). Trimming left V 5 bases short and J 3 bases short, with 14 bases between. The germline V gene encodes CDR1 SEHNR and CDR2 FQNEAQ (reference sequence). There are 15 residues in the CDR3. The CDR3 is CASSPEGTVKNIQYF. As DNA, the CDR3 is TGTGCCAGCAGCCCCGAGGGGACTGTCAAAAACATTCAGTACTTC.

This clonotype came up a few times. This chain connects TRBV10-3 to TRBJ2-1; possibly TRBD2 for D (6 bases). CDR3 length: 16 amino acids. With 6 bases removed from V and 0 bases from J, the gap between germline ends came to 15 bases. Germline V gene lookup returns CDR1 ENHRY and CDR2 SYGVKD. The chain's CDR3 is CAIRGRNRSSYNEQFF. CDR3 bases: TGTGCCATCAGGGGGAGGAACAGAAGCTCCTACAATGAGCAGTTCTTC.

This clonotype has at least ten counts. The chain combines TRBV25-1 with TRBJ2-7, with 7 bases lining up with TRBD2. The junction had 3 bases not matched to a gene; V was cut back by 3 bases and J by 1 base. CDR3 length equals 14 residues. Germline assignment: CDR1 MGHDK and CDR2 SYGVNS. The CDR3 reads CASSEAGVSYEQYF. The CDR3 region has the DNA TGTGCCAGCAGTGAGGCGGGGGTATCCTACGAGCAGTACTTC.

This clonotype was recorded many times. The conserved phenylalanine or tryptophan normally closing the CDR3 is absent here, so this likely arose from a read error. The limits of the CDR3 on the DNA are not certain, so only TCRdb's listed CDR3 is given. This chain links TRBV7-9 with TRBJ2-1; the D call of TRBD2 is as the table states it, not checked on the DNA. CDR1 SEHNR and CDR2 FQNEAQ come from the germline V gene (reference sequence). The CDR3 sequence runs 12 residues, both termini included. This chain's CDR3 is CASSFSGGALVS.

Remarks on this clonotype: The conserved closing phenylalanine or tryptophan is absent in this CDR3, likely reflecting a read error. Because the CDR3's place on the DNA is in doubt, the DNA is left out and the CDR3 is given as listed by TCRdb. The chain uses TRBV29-1 and TRBJ2-1. Germline values: CDR1 SQVTM, CDR2 ANQGSEA. Both ends counted, the CDR3 spans 12 residues. The CDR3 sequence is CSVVIGENEQLL.

Many counts were recorded for this clonotype. The chain uses TRBV11-2 and TRBJ2-7; D possibly corresponds to TRBD2 (6 bases). CDR3 length: 14 amino acids. Germline CDR1 SGHAT, CDR2 FQNNGV. The V and J ends lost 5 bases and 0 bases respectively, with 11 bases between them. The CDR3 loop reads CASSIVAVSYEQYF. The CDR3 nucleotides are TGTGCCAGCAGCATCGTAGCGGTCTCCTACGAGCAGTACTTC.

The chain uses TRBV6-2 or TRBV6-3 and TRBJ1-2; D gene uncertain. V was cut by 6 bases and J by 1 base, with 12 bases left in between. Germline values: CDR1 MNHEY, CDR2 SVGEGT. The CDR3 runs 14 residues. The DNA for the CDR3 is TGTGCCAGCAGCAAACGACCGCATAACTATGGCTACACCTTC. As protein: CASSKRPHNYGYTF.